This T cell receptor (beta chain) stems from a study of T cell changes during pregnancy in multiple sclerosis. V was clipped by 2 bases and J by 5 bases; unmatched bases: 9. The V gene's germline CDR1 is SGHRS and CDR2 YFSETQ. This CDR3 is built from 15 residues. Repertoires were generated with immunoSEQ multiplex PCR, while TCRdb's copy carries only in-frame clones and drops some. The sample contains about 69,000 clones, around nine tenths of which appear only once. The source material was peripheral blood, sampled before pregnancy. V gene TRBV5-1 combines with J gene TRBJ2-7; 8 bases agree with TRBD2. The sequence came from a female donor with multiple sclerosis, enrolled in a pregnancy study. The DNA for the CDR3 is TGCGCCAGCAGCTTTTCCTGGACTAGCTCAAACGAGCAGTACTTC. Translation: CASSFSWTSSNEQYF.